This TCR beta chain stems from a study of PD-1 blockade in classical Hodgkin lymphoma. General observations from the study: After ASCT, patients who started nivolumab under 1 year later were excluded. CD4+ TCR diversity, unlike CD8+, rose significantly by C4D1.

Every patient had relapsed following autologous stem cell transplantation, and cohorts differed in brentuximab vedotin exposure. Investigators obtained CD8+ T cells from thawed PBMCs by magnetic negative selection. For this clone: Its specificity is not known.

The data were produced by immunoSEQ multiplex PCR, yet TCRdb's version contains in-frame clones alone and is incomplete. The repertoire holds over 25,000 clones, with around 88% as singletons. Germline lookup yields CDR1 MDHEN and CDR2 SYDVKM. The germline V and J ends were trimmed by 7 bases and 4 bases, with 8 bases remaining between them. The CDR3 consists of 11 residues. The genes are TRBV28 and TRBJ2-7; D ambiguous. The sample consisted of CD8+ T cells from blood, taken at baseline. The receptor's source is a human donor with classical Hodgkin lymphoma. DNA of the CDR3: TGTGCCAGCACAACGACTTACGAGCAGTACTTC. Translated: CASTTTYEQYF.